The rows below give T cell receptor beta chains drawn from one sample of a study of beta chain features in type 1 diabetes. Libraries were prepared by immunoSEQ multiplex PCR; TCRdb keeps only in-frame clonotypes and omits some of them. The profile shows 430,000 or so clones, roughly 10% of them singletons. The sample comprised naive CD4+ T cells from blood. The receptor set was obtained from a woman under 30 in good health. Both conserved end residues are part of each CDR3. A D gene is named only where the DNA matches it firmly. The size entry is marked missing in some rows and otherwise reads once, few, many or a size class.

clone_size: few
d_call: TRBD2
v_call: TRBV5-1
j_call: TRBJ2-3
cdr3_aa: CASRSLAGTDTQYF
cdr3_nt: TGCGCCAGCAGGTCGCTAGCGGGAACAGATACGCAGTATTTT

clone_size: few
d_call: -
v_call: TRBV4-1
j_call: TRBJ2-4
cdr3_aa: CASSQEGIAKNIQYF
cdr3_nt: TGCGCCAGCAGCCAAGAGGGGATAGCCAAAAACATTCAGTACTTC

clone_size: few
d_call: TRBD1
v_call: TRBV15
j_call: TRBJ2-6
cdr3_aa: CATNEPGQSSGANVLTF
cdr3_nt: TGTGCCACCAACGAACCGGGACAGTCCTCTGGGGCCAACGTCCTGACTTTC

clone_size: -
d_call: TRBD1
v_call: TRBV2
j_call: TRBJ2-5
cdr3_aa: CASSERQGTTETQYF
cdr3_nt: TGTGCCAGCAGTGAAAGACAGGGGACGACAGAGACCCAGTACTTC

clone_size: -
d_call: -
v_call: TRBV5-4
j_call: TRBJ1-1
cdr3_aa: CASSSLVGTEAFF
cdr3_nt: TGTGCCAGCAGCTCCCTAGTGGGCACTGAAGCTTTCTTT

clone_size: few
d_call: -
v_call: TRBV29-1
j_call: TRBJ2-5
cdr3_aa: CSVQGMKTQYF
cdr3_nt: TGCAGCGTGCAGGGGATGAAGACCCAGTACTTC

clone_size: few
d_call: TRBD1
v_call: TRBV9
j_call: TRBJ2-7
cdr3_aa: CASSATGTAYEQYF
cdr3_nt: TGTGCCAGCAGCGCCACCGGGACAGCCTACGAGCAGTACTTC

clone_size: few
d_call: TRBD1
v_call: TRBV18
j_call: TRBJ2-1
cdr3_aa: CASSPGQSNEQFF
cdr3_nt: TGTGCCAGCTCCCCGGGACAGAGCAATGAGCAGTTCTTC

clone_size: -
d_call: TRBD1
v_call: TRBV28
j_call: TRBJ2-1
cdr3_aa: CASNNGQETYNEQFF
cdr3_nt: TGTGCCAGCAACAATGGACAGGAGACCTACAATGAGCAGTTCTTC

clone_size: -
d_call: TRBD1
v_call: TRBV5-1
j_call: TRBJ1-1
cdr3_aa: CASSLAGTGLSEAFF
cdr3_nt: TGCGCCAGCAGCTTGGCGGGGACAGGCTTAAGCGAAGCTTTCTTT

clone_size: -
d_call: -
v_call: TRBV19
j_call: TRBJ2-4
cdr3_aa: CASSIPRADIQYF
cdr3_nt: TGTGCCAGTAGTATCCCCCGGGCGGACATTCAGTACTTC

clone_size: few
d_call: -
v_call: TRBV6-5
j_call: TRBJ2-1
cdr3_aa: CASSYDRGYYNEQFF
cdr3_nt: TGTGCCAGCAGTTACGATCGGGGGTACTACAATGAGCAGTTCTTC

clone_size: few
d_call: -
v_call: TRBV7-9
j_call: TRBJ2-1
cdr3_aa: CASSLSRLGEQFF
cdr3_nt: TGTGCCAGCAGCTTGTCCAGGTTGGGTGAGCAGTTCTTC

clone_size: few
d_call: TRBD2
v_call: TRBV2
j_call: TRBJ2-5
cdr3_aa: CASLFRASGPQETQYF
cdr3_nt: TGTGCCAGCCTGTTTCGGGCTAGCGGGCCCCAAGAGACCCAGTACTTC

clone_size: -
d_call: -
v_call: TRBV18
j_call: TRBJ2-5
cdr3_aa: CASSPRTEETQYF
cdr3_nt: TGTGCCAGCTCACCGCGGACTGAAGAGACCCAGTACTTC

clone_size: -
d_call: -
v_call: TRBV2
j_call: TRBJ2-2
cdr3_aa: CASSPQGYTGELFF
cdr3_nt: TGTGCCAGCAGTCCCCAGGGGTACACCGGGGAGCTGTTTTTT

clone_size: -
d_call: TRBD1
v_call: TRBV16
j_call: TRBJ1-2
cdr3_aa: CASSQQGQLYGYTF
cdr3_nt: TGTGCCAGCAGCCAACAGGGACAGCTCTATGGCTACACCTTC

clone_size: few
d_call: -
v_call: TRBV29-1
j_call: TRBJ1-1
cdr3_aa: CSVLSPSNTEAFF
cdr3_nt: TGCAGCGTTCTAAGTCCCTCGAACACTGAAGCTTTCTTT

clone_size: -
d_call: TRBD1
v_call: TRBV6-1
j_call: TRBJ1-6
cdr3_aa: CASRVGTGKNSPLHF
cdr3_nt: TGTGCCAGCAGAGTTGGGACAGGGAAGAATTCACCCCTCCACTTT

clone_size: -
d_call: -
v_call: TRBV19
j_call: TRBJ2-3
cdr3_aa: CASSPGHRSADTQYF
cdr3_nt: TGTGCCAGTTCCCCGGGACATCGGAGCGCAGATACGCAGTATTTT

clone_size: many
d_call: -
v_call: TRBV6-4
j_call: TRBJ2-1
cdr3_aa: CASSEGAGNEQFF
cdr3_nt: TGTGCCAGCAGTGAGGGGGCCGGGAATGAGCAGTTCTTC

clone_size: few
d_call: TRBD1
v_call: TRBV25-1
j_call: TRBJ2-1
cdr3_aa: CASRRTGASEQFF
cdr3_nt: TGTGCCAGCAGAAGGACAGGGGCTAGTGAGCAGTTCTTC

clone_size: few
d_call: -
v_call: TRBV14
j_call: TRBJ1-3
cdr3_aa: CASSQDQAPSGNTIYF
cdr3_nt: TGTGCCAGCAGCCAAGACCAGGCCCCTTCTGGAAACACCATATATTTT

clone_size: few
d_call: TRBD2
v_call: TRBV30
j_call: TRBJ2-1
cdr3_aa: CAWSGPGLAESSYNEQFF
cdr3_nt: TGTGCCTGGAGTGGACCGGGACTAGCGGAGAGCTCCTACAATGAGCAGTTCTTC

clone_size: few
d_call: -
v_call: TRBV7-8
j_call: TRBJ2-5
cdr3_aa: CASSLDRSETQYF
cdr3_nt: TGTGCCAGCAGCTTAGACAGGAGTGAGACCCAGTACTTC

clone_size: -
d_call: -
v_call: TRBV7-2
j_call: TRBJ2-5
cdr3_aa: CASSPSYDPRTLAQYF
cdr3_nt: TGTGCCAGCAGCCCATCGTACGATCCCAGGACCCTGGCCCAGTACTTC

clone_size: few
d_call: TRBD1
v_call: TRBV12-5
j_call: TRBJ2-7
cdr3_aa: CASALTGTYEQYF
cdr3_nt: TGTGCTAGTGCCCTGACAGGGACCTACGAGCAGTACTTC